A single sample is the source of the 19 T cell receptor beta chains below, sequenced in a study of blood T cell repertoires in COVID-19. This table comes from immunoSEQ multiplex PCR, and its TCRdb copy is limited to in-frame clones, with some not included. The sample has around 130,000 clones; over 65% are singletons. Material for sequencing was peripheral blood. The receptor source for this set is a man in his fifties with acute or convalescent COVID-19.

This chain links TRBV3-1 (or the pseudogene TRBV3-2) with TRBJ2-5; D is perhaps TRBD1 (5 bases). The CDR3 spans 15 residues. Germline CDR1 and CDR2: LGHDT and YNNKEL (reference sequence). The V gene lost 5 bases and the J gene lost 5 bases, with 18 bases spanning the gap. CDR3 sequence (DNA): TGTGCCAGCAGCACCCGACAGCTCAGTGGTGAGACCCAGTACTTC. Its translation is CASSTRQLSGETQYF.

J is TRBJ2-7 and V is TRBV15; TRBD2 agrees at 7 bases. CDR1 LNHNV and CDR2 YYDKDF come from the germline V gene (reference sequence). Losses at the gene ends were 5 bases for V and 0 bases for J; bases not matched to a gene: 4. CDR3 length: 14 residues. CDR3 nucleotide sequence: TGTGCCACCAGCGGAGGACTAGTCTCCTACGAGCAGTACGTC. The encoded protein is CATSGGLVSYEQYV.

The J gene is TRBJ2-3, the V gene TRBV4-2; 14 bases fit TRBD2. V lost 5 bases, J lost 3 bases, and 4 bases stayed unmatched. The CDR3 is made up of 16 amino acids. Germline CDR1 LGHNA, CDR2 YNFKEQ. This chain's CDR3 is CASSDGTSGGTDTQYF. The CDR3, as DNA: TGTGCCAGCAGCGATGGGACTAGCGGGGGAACAGATACGCAGTATTTT.

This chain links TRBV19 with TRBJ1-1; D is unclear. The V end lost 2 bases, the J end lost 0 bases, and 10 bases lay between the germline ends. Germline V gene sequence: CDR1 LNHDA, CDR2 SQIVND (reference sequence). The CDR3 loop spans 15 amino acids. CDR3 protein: CASSIHRPMNTEAFF. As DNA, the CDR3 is TGTGCCAGTAGTATACACAGACCCATGAACACTGAAGCTTTCTTT.

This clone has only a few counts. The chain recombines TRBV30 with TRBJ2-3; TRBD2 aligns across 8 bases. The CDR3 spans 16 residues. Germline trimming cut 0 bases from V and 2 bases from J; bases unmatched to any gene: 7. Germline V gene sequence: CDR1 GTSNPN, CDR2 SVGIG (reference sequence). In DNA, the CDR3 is TGTGCCTGGAGTGTAGGGAGCGGGGGATACACAGATACGCAGTATTTT. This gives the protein CAWSVGSGGYTDTQYF.

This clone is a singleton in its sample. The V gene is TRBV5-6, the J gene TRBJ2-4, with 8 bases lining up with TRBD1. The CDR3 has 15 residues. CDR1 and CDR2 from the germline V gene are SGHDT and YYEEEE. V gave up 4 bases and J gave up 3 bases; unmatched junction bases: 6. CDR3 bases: TGTGCCAGCAGCCTACAGACAGGGGACAAAAACATTCAGTACTTC. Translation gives CASSLQTGDKNIQYF.

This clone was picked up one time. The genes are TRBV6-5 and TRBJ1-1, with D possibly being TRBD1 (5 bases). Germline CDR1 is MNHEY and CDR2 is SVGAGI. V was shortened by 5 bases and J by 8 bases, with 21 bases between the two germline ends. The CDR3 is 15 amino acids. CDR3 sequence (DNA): TGTGCCAGCAGTCTAAACGTAGACGGCCGGGGGGAAGCTTTCTTT. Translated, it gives CASSLNVDGRGEAFF.

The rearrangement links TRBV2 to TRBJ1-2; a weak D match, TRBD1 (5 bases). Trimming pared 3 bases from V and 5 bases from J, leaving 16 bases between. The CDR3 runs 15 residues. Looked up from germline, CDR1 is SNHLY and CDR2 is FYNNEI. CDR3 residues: CASSDRGGILYGYTF. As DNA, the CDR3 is TGTGCCAGCAGTGATCGTGGGGGGATTCTTTATGGCTACACCTTC.

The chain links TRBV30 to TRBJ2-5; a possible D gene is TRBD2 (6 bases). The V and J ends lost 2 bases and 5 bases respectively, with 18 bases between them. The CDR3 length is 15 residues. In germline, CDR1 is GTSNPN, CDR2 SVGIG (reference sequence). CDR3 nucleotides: TGTGCCTGGAGTAAAAGACTAGAGTATTTCGAGACCCAGTACTTC. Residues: CAWSKRLEYFETQYF. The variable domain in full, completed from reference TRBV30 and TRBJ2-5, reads SQTIHQWPATLVQPVGSPLSLECTVEGTSNPNLYWYRQAAGRGLQLLFYSVGIGQISSEVPQNLSASRPQDRQFILSSKKLLLSDSGFYLCAWSKRLEYFETQYFGPGTRLLVL.

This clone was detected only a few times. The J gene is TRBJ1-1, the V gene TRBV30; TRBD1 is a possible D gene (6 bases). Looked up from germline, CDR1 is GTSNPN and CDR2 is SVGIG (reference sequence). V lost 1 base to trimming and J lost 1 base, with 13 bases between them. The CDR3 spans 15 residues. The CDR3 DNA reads TGTGCCTGGAGTGGATTAGGGGGGGCGAACACTGAAGCTTTCTTT. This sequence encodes CAWSGLGGANTEAFF.

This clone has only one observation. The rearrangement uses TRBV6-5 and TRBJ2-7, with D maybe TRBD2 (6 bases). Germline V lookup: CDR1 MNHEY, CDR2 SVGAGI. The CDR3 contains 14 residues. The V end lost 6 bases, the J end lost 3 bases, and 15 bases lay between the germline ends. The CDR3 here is CASSRDGGVYEQYV. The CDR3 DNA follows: TGTGCCAGCAGCAGAGATGGAGGGGTCTACGAGCAGTACGTC.

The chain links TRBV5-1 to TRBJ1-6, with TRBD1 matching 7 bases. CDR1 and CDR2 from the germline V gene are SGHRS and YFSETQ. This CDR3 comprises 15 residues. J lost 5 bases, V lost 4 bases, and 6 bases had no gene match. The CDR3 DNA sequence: TGCGCCAGCAGCCAGGTTGGGACAGATAATTCACCCCTCCACTTT. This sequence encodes CASSQVGTDNSPLHF.

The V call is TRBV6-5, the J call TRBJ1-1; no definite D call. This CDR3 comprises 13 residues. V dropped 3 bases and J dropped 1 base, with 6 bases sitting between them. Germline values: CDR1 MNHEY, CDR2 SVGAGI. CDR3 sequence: CASSYTENTEAFF. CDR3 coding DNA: TGTGCCAGCAGTTATACAGAGAACACTGAAGCTTTCTTT.

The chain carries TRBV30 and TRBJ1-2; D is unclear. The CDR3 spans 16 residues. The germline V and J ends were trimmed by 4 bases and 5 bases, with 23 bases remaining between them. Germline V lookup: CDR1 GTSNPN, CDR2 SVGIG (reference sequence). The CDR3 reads CAWTYGRPTLAYGYTF. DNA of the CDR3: TGTGCCTGGACTTACGGACGTCCTACCCTAGCTTATGGCTACACCTTC.

The CDR3 here is CASSPSPGPIESYEQYV. CDR3 coding DNA: TGCGCCAGCAGCCCTAGCCCAGGACCAATTGAATCCTACGAGCAGTACGTC. This chain connects TRBV4-1 to TRBJ2-7, with D perhaps TRBD2 (5 bases). Trimming took off 4 bases at V and 1 base at J, with 20 bases between the two ends. CDR1 is MGHRA and CDR2 is YSYEKL in the germline V gene. There are 17 residues in the CDR3.

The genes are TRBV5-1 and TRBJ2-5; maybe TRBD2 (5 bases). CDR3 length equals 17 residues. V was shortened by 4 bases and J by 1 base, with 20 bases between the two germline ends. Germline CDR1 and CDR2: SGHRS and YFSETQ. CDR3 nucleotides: TGCGCCAGCAGCCTGGTGGTCGGGGTCCCCGTCCAAGAGACCCAGTACTTC. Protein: CASSLVVGVPVQETQYF.

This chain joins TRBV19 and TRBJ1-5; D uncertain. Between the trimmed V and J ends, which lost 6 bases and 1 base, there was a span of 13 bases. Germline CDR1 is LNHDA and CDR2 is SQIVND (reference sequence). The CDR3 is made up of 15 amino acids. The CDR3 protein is CASRGETASNQPQHF. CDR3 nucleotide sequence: TGTGCCAGTAGAGGCGAGACTGCGAGCAATCAGCCCCAGCATTTT. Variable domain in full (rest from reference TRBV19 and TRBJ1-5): DGGITQSPKYLFRKEGQNVTLSCEQNLNHDAMYWYRQDPGQGLRLIYYSQIVNDFQKGDIAEGYSVSREKKESFPLTVTSAQKNPTAFYLCASRGETASNQPQHFGDGTRLSIL.

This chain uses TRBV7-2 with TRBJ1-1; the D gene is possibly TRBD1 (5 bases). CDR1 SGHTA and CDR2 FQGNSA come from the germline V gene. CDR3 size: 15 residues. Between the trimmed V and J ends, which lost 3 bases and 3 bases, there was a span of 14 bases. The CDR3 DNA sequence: TGTGCCAGCAGCTTCCTTTATCAGGGCTACACTGAAGCTTTCTTT. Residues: CASSFLYQGYTEAFF.

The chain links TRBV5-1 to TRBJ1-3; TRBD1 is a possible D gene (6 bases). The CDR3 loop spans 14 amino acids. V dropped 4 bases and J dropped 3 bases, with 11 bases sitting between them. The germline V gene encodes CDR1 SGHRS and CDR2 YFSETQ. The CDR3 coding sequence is TGCGCCAGCAGCCCGGGGACAAGTGGAAACACCATATATTTT. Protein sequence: CASSPGTSGNTIYF.